This entry concerns a single TCR beta chain. In this sample, this clonotype turned up a few times. Its antigen is not yet known. Base qualities are missing; no much larger clone stands one base away. This sample stems from a study of tumor-infiltrating lymphocytes in oesophageal squamous cell carcinoma listed by TCRdb under 2016. Library construction relied on PCR. The sequencer was an Illumina HiSeq 2000. TCRdb passed the public sequencing reads through fastp at Q25 and MiXCR, retaining productive beta sequences. One record per CDR3 amino acid sequence lists the most common genes and DNA. This sample is represented by about 22,000 distinct CDR3 sequences; approximately 35% of them were singletons. The ten biggest clones cover over 15% of the sample. The CDR3 runs 15 residues from the cysteine to the phenylalanine. The entry retains the CDR3 DNA only, 45 bases that are in frame from base 1. At the junction V is shortened by 4 bases and J by 7 bases; bases outside the gene matches: 9. The germline V gene sets CDR1 to SGHVS and CDR2 to FQNEAQ.

The sequenced sample was esophageal tumor tissue. The V gene is TRBV7-8 and the J gene is TRBJ1-2; 10 bases in between match TRBD1. The receptor was derived from a female donor with esophageal squamous cell carcinoma. The bases are TGTGCCAGCAGCTCAGAAGACGGGACAGGGGCTGGCTACACCTTC. This yields the protein CASSSEDGTGAGYTF.